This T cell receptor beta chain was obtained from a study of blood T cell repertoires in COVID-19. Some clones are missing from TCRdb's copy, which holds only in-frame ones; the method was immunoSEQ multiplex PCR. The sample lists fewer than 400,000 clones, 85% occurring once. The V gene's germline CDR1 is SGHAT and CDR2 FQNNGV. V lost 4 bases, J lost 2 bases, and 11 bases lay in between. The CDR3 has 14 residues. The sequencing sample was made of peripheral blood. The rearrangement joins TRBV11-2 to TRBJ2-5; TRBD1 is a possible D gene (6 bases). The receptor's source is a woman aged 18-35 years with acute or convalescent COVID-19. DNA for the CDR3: TGTGCCAGCAGCTCATGGGACACTCAAGAGACCCAGTACTTC. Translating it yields CASSSWDTQETQYF.